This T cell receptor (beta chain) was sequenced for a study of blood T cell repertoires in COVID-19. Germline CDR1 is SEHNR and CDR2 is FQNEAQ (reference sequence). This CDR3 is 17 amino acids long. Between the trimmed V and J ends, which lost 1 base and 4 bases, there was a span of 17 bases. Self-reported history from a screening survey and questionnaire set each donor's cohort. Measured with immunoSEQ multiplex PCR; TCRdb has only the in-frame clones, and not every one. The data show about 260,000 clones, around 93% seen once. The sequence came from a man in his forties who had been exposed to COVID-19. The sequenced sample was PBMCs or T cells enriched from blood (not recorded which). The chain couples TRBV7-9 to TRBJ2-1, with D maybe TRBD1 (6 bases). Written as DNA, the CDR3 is TGTGCCAGCAGCTTAGGGCCCCCCCGAGGGGGTTACAATGAGCAGTTCTTC. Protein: CASSLGPPRGGYNEQFF.